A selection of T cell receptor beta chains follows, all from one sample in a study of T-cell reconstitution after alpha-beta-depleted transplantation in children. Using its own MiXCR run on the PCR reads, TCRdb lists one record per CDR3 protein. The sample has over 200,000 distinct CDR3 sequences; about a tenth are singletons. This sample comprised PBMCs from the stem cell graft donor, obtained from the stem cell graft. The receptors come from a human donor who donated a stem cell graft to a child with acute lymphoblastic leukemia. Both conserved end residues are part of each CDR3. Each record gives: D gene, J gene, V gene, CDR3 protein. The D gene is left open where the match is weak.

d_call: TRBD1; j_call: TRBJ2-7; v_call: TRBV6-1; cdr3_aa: CASSRPTGFLYEQYF
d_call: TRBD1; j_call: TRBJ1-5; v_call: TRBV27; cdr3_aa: CASSPLRGGGNQPQHF
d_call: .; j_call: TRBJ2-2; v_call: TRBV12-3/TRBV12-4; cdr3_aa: CASSSPDRLGAGGELFF
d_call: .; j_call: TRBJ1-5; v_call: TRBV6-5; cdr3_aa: CASRAGQGVGQPQHF
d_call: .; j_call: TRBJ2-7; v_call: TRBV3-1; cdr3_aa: CASSQDIRGRSYEQYF
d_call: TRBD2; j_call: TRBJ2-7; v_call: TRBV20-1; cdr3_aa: CSARVGTSGGYEQYF
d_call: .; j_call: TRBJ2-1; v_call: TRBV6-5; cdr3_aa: CASSYIQRDNEQFF
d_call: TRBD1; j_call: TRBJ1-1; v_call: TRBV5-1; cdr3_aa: CASSSGTGGTEAFF
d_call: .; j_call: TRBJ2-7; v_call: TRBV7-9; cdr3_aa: CASSLSLGGSGAYEQYF
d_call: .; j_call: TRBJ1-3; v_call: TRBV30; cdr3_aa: CAWKWGSGNTIYF
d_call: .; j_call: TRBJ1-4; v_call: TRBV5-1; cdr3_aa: CASSADTGGREKLFF
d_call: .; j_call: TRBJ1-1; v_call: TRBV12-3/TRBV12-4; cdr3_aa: CAIRRGFLNTEAFF
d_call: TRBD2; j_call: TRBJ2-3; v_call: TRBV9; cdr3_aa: CASSVAFGGAADTQYF
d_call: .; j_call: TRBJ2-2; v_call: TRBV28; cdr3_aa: CASSKEPGHKGLFF
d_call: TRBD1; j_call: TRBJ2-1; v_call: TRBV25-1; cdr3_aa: CASRGTDFLNEQFF
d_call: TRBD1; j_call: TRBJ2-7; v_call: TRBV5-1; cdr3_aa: CASSFDRARNEQYF
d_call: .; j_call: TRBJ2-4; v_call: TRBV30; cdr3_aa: CAWSVGQNIQYF
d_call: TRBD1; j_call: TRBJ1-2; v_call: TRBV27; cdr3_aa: CASSLSPGTGFGYTF
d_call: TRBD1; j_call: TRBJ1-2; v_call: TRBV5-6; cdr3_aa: CASSFRGTGYYGYTF
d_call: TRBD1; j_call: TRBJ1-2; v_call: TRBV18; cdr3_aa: CASSPQGQRGYGYTF
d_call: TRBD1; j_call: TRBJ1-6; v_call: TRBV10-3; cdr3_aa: CAISGDSKNSPLHF
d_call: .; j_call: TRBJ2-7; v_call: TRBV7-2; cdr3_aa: CASSQTATYEQYF
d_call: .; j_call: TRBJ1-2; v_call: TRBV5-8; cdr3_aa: CASSLAVRSNYGYTF
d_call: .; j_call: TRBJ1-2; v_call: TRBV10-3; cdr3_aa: CAISDRAGGGYTF
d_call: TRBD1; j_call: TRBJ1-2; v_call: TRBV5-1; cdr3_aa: CASQQGDGTYGYTF